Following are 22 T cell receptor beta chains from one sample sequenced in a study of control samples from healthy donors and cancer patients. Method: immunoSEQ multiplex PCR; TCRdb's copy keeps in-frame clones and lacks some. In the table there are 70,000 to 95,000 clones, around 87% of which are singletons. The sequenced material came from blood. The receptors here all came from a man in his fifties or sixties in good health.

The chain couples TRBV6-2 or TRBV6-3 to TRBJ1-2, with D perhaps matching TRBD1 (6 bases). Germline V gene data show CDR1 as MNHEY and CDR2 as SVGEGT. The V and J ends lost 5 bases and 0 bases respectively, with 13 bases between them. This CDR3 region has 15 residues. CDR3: CASSNGGPTNYGYTF. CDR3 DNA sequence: TGTGCCAGCAGTAACGGGGGGCCTACTAACTATGGCTACACCTTC.

CDR3 nucleotide sequence: TGTGCCAGCAGCTTAGATTACCCTAGCTTCTTCTTC. Its protein is CASSLDYPSFFF. The genes are TRBV7-2 and TRBJ2-1, with a possible D match to TRBD2 (5 bases). There are 12 residues in the CDR3. Germline V gene lookup returns CDR1 SGHTA and CDR2 FQGNSA. V was pared by 1 base and J by 16 bases, with 14 bases between.

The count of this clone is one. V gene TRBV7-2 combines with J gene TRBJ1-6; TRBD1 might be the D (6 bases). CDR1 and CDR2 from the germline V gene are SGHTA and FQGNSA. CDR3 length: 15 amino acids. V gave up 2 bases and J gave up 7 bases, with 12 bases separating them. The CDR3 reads CASSLLGGGNSPLHF. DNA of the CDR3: TGTGCCAGCAGCTTACTAGGGGGGGGCAATTCACCCCTCCACTTT. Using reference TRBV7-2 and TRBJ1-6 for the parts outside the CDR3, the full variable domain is GAGVSQSPSNKVTEKGKDVELRCDPISGHTALYWYRQSLGQGLEFLIYFQGNSAPDKSGLPSDRFSAERTGGSVSTLTIQRTQQEDSAVYLCASSLLGGGNSPLHFGNGTRLTVT.

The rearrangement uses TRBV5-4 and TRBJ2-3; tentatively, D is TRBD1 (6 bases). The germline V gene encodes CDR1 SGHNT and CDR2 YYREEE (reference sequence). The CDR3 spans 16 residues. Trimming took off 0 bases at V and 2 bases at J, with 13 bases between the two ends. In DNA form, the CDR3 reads TGTGCCAGCAGCTTGGATCGACAGGATCTCACAGATACGCAGTATTTT. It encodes CASSLDRQDLTDTQYF. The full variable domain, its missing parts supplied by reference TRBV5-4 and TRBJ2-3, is ETGVTQSPTHLIKTRGQQVTLRCSSQSGHNTVSWYQQALGQGPQFIFQYYREEENGRGNFPPRFSGLQFPNYSSELNVNALELDDSALYLCASSLDRQDLTDTQYFGPGTRLTVL.

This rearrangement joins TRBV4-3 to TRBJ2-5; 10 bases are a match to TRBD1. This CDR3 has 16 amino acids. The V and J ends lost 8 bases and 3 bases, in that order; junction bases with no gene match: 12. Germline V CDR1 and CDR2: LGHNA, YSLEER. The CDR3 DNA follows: TGCGCCAGCGCACAATCGCCGACAGGGGGCAAAGAGACCCAGTACTTC. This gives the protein CASAQSPTGGKETQYF.

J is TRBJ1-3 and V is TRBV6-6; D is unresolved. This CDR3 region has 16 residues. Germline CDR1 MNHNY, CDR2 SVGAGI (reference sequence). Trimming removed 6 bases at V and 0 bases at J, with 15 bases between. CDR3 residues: CASRSAWPDSGNTIYF. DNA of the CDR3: TGTGCCAGCAGATCGGCCTGGCCCGACTCTGGAAACACCATATATTTT.

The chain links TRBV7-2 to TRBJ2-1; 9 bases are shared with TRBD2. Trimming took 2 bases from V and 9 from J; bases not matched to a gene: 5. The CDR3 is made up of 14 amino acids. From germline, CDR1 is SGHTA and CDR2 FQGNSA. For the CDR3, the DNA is TGTGCCAGCAGCTTAAGCGGGGGGCCGGGTGAGCAGTTCTTC. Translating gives CASSLSGGPGEQFF.

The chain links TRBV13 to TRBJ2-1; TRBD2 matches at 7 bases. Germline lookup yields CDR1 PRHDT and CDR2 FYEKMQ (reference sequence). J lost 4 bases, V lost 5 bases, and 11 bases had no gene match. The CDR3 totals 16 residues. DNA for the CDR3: TGTGCCAGCAGCCCTCCGGGAGGCACGGGATACAATGAGCAGTTCTTC. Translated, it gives CASSPPGGTGYNEQFF.

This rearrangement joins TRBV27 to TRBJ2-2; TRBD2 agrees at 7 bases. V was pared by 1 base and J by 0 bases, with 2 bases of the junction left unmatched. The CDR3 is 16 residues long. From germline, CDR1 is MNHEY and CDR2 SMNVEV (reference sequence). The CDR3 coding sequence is TGTGCCAGCAGTTTATTCGGGGGGACGAACACCGGGGAGCTGTTTTTT. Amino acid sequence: CASSLFGGTNTGELFF.

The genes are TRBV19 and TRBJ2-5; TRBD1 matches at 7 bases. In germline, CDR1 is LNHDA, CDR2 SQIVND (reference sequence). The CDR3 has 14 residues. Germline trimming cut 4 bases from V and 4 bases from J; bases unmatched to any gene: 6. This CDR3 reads CASSTWDSLETQYF. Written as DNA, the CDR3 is TGTGCCAGTAGTACATGGGACAGTCTAGAGACCCAGTACTTC.

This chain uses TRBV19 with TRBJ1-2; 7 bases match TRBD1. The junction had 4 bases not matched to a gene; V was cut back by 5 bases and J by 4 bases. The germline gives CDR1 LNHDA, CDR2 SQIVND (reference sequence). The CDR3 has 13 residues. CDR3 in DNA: TGTGCCAGTAGTGAGGGACAGCTCTATGGCTACACCTTC. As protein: CASSEGQLYGYTF.

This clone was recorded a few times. CDR3 DNA: TGCGCCAGCAGTGATGGGGGACTACTCACCGGGGAGCTGTTTTTT. The encoded protein is CASSDGGLLTGELFF. The rearrangement links TRBV10-1 to TRBJ2-2, with 7 bases that match TRBD2. CDR1 WNHNN and CDR2 SYGVQD come from the germline V gene (reference sequence). The CDR3 runs 15 residues. Unmatched junction bases numbered 5, after V lost 3 bases and J lost 4 bases.

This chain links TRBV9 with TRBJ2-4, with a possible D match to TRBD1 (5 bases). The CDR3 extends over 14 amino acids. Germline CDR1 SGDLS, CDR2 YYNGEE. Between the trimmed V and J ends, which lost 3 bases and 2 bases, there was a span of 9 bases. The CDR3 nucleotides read TGTGCCAGCAGCGGCCGACAGCCCAAAAACATTCAGTACTTC. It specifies CASSGRQPKNIQYF.

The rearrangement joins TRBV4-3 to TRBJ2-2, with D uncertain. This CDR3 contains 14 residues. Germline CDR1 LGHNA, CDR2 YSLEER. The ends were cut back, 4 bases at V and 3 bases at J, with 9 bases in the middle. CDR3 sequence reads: CASSPVRDTGELFF. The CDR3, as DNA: TGCGCCAGCAGCCCCGTTCGAGACACCGGGGAGCTGTTTTTT.

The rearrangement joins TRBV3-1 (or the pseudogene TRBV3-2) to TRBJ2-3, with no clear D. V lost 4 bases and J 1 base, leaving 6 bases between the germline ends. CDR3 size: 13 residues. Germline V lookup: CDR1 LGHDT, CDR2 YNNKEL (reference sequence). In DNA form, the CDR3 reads TGTGCCAGCAGCCGTCTAGGCACAGATACGCAGTATTTT. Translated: CASSRLGTDTQYF.

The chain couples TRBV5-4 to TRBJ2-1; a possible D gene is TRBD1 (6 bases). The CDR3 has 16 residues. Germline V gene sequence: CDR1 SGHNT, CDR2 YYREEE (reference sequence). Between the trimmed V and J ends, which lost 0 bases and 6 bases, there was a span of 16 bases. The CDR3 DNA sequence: TGTGCCAGCAGCTTGGACCTACGGGGCAGGGGCAATGAGCAGTTCTTC. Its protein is CASSLDLRGRGNEQFF.

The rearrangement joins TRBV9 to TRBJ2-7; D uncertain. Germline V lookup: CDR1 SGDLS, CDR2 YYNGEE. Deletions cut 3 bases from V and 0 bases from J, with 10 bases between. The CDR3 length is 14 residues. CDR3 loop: CASSAFLSSYEQYF. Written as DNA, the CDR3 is TGTGCCAGCAGCGCTTTCCTAAGCTCCTACGAGCAGTACTTC. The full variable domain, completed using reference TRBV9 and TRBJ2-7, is DSGVTQTPKHLITATGQRVTLRCSPRSGDLSVYWYQQSLDQGLQFLIQYYNGEERAKGNILERFSAQQFPDLHSELNLSSLELGDSALYFCASSAFLSSYEQYFGPGTRLTVT.

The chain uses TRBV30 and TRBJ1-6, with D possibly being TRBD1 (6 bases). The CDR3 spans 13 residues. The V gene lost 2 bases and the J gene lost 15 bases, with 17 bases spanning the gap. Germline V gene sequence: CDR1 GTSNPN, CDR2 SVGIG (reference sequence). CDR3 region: CAWSRDRPAGLHF. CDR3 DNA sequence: TGTGCCTGGAGTCGCGACAGGCCTGCCGGCCTCCACTTT.

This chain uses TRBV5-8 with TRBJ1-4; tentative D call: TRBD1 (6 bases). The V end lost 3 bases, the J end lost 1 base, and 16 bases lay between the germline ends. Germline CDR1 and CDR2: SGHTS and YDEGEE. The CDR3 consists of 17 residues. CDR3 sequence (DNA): TGTGCCAGCAGCTCCGGACGATTCAGGGGAACTAATGAAAAACTGTTTTTT. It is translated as CASSSGRFRGTNEKLFF.

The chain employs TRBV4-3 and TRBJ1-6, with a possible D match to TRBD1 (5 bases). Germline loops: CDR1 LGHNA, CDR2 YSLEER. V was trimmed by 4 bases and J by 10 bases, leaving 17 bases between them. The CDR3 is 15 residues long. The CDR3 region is CASSPHLGVGSPLHF. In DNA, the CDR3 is TGCGCCAGCAGCCCACATCTGGGGGTAGGATCACCCCTCCACTTT.

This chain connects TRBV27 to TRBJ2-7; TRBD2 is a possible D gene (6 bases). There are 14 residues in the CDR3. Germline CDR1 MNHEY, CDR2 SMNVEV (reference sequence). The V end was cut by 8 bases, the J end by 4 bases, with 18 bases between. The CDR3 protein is CASAGWGLHYEQYF. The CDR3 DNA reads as TGTGCCAGCGCGGGGTGGGGGTTGCATTACGAGCAGTACTTC.

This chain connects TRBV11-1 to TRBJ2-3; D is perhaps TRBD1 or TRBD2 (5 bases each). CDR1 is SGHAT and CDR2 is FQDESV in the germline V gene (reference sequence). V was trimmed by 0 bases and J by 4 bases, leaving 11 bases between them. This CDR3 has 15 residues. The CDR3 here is CASSLAGEEADTQYF. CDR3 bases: TGTGCCAGCAGCTTAGCGGGGGAAGAGGCAGATACGCAGTATTTT.